The clone carrying this TCR beta chain was detected many times. The antigen is not known. TCRdb passed the 5' RACE reads through MiXCR, listing each CDR3 protein once. Here the sample spans a few hundred thousand distinct CDR3 sequences, approximately 20% being singletons. This specimen belongs to a study of T-cell memory formation after mild COVID-19. Study observations and caveats: CD4+ contracting clones were mainly CM and EM; CD8+ ones, EMRA. The authors did not confirm SARS-CoV-2 specificity of second-wave clones peaking day 37.

V lost 5 bases to trimming and J lost 0 bases, with 17 bases between them. The germline V gene encodes CDR1 SGHVS and CDR2 FQNEAQ. The CDR3 totals 17 residues. The origin of this receptor is a man between 18 and 35 years old who had mild COVID-19 (a few samples of this study predate the infection). Cell type and time point are not known. The chain employs TRBV7-8 and TRBJ2-1; perhaps D is TRBD1 or TRBD2 (5 bases each). Sample: PBMCs or a T cell subset sorted from them (not recorded which). The CDR3 nucleotides read TGTGCCAGCAGCCACGACGAGGGACCTAGCTCCTACAATGAGCAGTTCTTC. It translates to CASSHDEGPSSYNEQFF.